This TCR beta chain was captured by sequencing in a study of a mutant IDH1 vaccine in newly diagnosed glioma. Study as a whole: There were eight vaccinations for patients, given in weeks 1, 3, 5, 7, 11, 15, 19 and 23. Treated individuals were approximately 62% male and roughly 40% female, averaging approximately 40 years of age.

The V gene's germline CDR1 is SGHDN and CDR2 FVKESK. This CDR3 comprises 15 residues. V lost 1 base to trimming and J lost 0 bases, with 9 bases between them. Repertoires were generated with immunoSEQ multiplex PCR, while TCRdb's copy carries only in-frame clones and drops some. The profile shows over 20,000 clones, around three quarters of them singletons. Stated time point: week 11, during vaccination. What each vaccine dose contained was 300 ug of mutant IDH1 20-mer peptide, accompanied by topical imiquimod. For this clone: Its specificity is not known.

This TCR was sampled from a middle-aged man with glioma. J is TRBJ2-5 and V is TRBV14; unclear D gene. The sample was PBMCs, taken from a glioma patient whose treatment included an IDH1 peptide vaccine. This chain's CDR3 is CASSQGWSNQETQYF. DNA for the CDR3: TGTGCCAGCAGCCAAGGGTGGAGTAACCAAGAGACCCAGTACTTC.